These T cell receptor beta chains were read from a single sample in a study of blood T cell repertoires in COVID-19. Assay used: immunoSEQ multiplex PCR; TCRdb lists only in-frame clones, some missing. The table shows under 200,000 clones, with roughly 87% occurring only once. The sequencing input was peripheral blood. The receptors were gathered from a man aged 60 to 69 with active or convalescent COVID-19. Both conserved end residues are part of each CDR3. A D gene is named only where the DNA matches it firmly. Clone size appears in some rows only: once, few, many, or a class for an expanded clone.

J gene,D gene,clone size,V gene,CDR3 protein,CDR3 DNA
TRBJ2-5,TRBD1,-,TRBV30,CAWGEGQGAFQETQYF,TGTGCCTGGGGGGAAGGACAGGGGGCCTTCCAAGAGACCCAGTACTTC
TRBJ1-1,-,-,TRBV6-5,CASSYIGQTTEAFF,TGTGCCAGCAGTTACATTGGACAGACCACTGAAGCTTTCTTT
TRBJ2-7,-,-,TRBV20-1,CRASSGHEQYF,TGCAGAGCGAGCAGCGGACACGAGCAGTACTTC
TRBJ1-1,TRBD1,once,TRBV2,CASRRQGYGTTEAFF,TGTGCCAGCAGGAGACAGGGTTATGGCACCACTGAAGCTTTCTTT
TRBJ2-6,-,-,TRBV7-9,CASSEPGRTGANVLTF,TGTGCCAGCAGCGAACCCGGTAGAACCGGGGCCAACGTCCTGACTTTC
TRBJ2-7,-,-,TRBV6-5,CASTWGGRDYEQYF,TGTGCCAGCACTTGGGGGGGCAGGGATTACGAGCAGTACTTC
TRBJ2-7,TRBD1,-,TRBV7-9,CASSVGTGGPLSSYEQYF,TGTGCCAGCAGCGTAGGGACAGGGGGTCCTTTAAGCTCCTACGAGCAGTACTTC
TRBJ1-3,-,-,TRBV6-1,CASSEVASGNTIYF,TGTGCCAGCAGTGAAGTAGCATCTGGAAACACCATATATTTT
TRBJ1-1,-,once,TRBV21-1,CASSKKEDSKMNTEAFF,TGTGCCAGCAGCAAAAAGGAAGACAGTAAGATGAACACTGAAGCTTTCTTT
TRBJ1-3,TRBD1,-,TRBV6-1,CASSAAQGISGNTIYF,TGTGCCAGCAGTGCAGCACAGGGGATATCTGGAAACACCATATATTTT
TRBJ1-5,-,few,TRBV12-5,CASGTQGPGHF,TGTGCTAGTGGGACTCAGGGGCCCGGCCATTTT
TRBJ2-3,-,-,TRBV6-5,CASSYDPGVAQYF,TGTGCCAGCAGTTACGATCCGGGGGTGGCGCAGTATTTT
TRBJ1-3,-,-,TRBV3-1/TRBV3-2,CASSQEPQSSGNTIYF,TGTGCCAGCAGCCAAGAACCACAGAGCTCTGGAAACACCATATATTTT
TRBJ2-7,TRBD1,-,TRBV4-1,CASSQPGTGRYEQYF,TGCGCCAGCAGCCAACCCGGGACAGGGCGCTACGAGCAGTACTTC